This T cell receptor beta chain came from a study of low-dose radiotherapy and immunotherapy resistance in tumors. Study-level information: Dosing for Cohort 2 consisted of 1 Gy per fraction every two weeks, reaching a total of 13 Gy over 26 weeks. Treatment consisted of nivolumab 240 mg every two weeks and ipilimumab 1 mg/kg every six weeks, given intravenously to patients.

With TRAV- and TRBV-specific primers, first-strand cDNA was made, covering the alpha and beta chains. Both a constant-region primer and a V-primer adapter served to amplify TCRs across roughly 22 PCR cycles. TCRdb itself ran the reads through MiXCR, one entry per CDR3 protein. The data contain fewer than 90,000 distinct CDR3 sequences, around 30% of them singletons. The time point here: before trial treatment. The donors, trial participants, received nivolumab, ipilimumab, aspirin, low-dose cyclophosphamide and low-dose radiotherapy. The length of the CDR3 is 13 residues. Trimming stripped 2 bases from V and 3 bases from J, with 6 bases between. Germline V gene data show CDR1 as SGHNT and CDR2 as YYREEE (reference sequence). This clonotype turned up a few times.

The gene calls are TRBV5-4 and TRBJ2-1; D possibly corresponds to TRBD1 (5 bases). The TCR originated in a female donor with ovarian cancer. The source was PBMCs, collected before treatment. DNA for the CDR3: TGTGCCAGCAGCTTAGGGGTCTACAATGAGCAGTTCTTC. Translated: CASSLGVYNEQFF.